The 4 T cell receptor beta chains listed next were all sequenced from one sample in a study of lymphopenia after photon versus proton radiotherapy. The assay was immunoSEQ multiplex PCR, and TCRdb's table has in-frame clones only and misses some. The data show 53,000 or so clones, more than 70% seen once. This specimen was peripheral blood, taken from a patient treated with photon-based radiotherapy. Receptor source: a man between 50 and 59 years old with gastric cancer.

In DNA form, the CDR3 reads TGTGCCAGCAGCTTAGGAGCAGGGTTGACCTACGAGCAGTACTTC. Residues: CASSLGAGLTYEQYF. The chain carries TRBV7-2 and TRBJ2-7; TRBD1 might be the D (5 bases). Germline assignment: CDR1 SGHTA and CDR2 FQGNSA. Trimming removed 1 base from V and 2 bases from J, with 12 bases in between. CDR3 size: 15 residues.

Only one count was recorded for this clone. The rearrangement joins TRBV5-6 to TRBJ2-1; TRBD1 matches at 8 bases. CDR1 SGHDT and CDR2 YYEEEE come from the germline V gene. The CDR3 contains 15 residues. With V trimmed by 3 bases and J by 4 bases, 6 bases remained unmatched. As DNA, the CDR3 is TGTGCCAGCAGCTATGGGGACAGGACTTACAATGAGCAGTTCTTC. Amino acid sequence: CASSYGDRTYNEQFF.

This chain uses TRBV7-2 with TRBJ1-2, with D perhaps TRBD1 (6 bases). Trimming pared 3 bases from V and 8 bases from J, leaving 16 bases between. Germline-derived CDR1 and CDR2 are SGHTA and FQGNSA. The CDR3 has 14 amino acids. For the CDR3, the DNA is TGTGCCAGCAGCTTGGAACCGACAGGAAACGGCTACACCTTC. Encoded protein: CASSLEPTGNGYTF.

The V and J genes are TRBV7-2 and TRBJ1-2, with D possibly being TRBD1 (5 bases). Germline loops: CDR1 SGHTA, CDR2 FQGNSA. The CDR3 totals 16 residues. Trimming took 6 bases from V and 5 from J, leaving 22 bases between them. The CDR3, as DNA: TGTGCCAGCAGGCAGTACCAGGGTAAAGGGAATTATGGCTACACCTTC. Its protein is CASRQYQGKGNYGYTF.